This T cell receptor beta chain comes out of a study of neoadjuvant anti-PD-1 for oral cavity cancer. Study context: Around day 43, patients without progression received a fourth nivolumab dose before surgery.

This CDR3 has 14 amino acids. V lost 0 bases and J 3 bases, leaving 10 bases between the germline ends. Germline V CDR1 and CDR2: SGHRS, YFSETQ. Libraries were prepared by immunoSEQ multiplex PCR; TCRdb keeps only in-frame clonotypes and omits some of them. The repertoire holds over 13,000 clones, with about 70% as singletons. Patients were newly diagnosed with stage II-IVA oral cavity squamous cell carcinoma without prior systemic or radiation treatment. The TCR sequence derives from a person aged 40 to 85 with oral cavity squamous cell carcinoma. The chain employs TRBV5-1 and TRBJ2-7, with D possibly TRBD1 on 5 matching bases. Sequenced material: PBMCs, taken before nivolumab (anti-PD-1) treatment. The CDR3 sequence: CASSLVGDSYEQYF. The CDR3 bases are TGCGCCAGCAGCTTGGTCGGAGACAGCTACGAGCAGTACTTC.